This is a list of T cell receptor beta chains from one sample in a study of cytomegalovirus exposure and HLA in healthy donors. Clones were read by immunoSEQ multiplex PCR, and TCRdb kept only the in-frame ones, dropping some. The table has about 110,000 clones, less than 75% seen once. The sequenced material came from PBMCs. These receptors all stem from a man in his forties or fifties in good health and CMV-seropositive. The CDR3 runs from the conserved cysteine through the conserved F or W. A D gene is named only where the DNA matches it firmly. The listing skips clone size in some rows; elsewhere it reads once, few, many or a size class.

TRBV18	medium-sized	NA	TRBJ1-1	TGTGCCAGCTCACCAAACGGTCTTGGCACTGAAGCTTTCTTT	CASSPNGLGTEAFF
TRBV13	NA	TRBD1	TRBJ2-5	TGTGCCAGCAGTTACAGGGGGCGCGTCGAGACCCAGTACTTC	CASSYRGRVETQYF
TRBV10-3	NA	TRBD1	TRBJ1-4	TGTGCCATCAGTGATGAGGGACAGGGGGAAAAACTGTTTTTT	CAISDEGQGEKLFF
TRBV2	NA	NA	TRBJ1-1	TGTGCCACCTCCGTGACATCCGACACTGAAGCTTTCTTT	CATSVTSDTEAFF
TRBV9	NA	NA	TRBJ1-5	TGTGCCAGCAGCGTGCTGCGGCAGGCGGCGATCAGCGGAGAAAATCAGCCCCAGCATTTT	CASSVLRQAAISGENQPQHF
TRBV9	NA	TRBD2	TRBJ2-5	TGTGCCAGCAGCGTCGAGCGGGATTCGCAAGAGACCCAGTACTTC	CASSVERDSQETQYF
TRBV29-1	NA	NA	TRBJ1-1	TGCAGCGTTGAAGGCACAGGGAGTGCTTTCTTT	CSVEGTGSAFF
TRBV9	NA	NA	TRBJ1-5	TGTGCCAGCAGCGTAGCGGGGGTCAGCAATCAGCCCCAGCATTTT	CASSVAGVSNQPQHF
TRBV2	NA	TRBD1	TRBJ1-3	TGTGCCAGCACCCAACAGGGGGCGCCTGGAAACACCATATATTTT	CASTQQGAPGNTIYF
TRBV7-6	NA	TRBD1	TRBJ2-1	TGTGCCAGCAGACAGGACAGGGGAATATACAATGAGCAGTTCTTC	CASRQDRGIYNEQFF
TRBV30	few	NA	TRBJ1-2	TGTGCCTGGGGCCTTTCCGGGTATGGCTACACCTTC	CAWGLSGYGYTF
TRBV29-1	once	NA	TRBJ1-1	TGCAGCGTTACAGGTATGAACACTGAAGCTTTCTTT	CSVTGMNTEAFF
TRBV11-2	NA	TRBD1	TRBJ2-1	TGTGCCAGCAGCTTTTTCGATACAGGGGGCTGGAGGGATGAGCAGTTCTTC	CASSFFDTGGWRDEQFF
TRBV5-1	NA	NA	TRBJ2-1	TGCGCCAGCAGCTCCCCAGGCCCCTACAATGAGCAGTTCTTC	CASSSPGPYNEQFF
TRBV6-5	NA	TRBD1	TRBJ2-1	TGTGCCAGCAGCTCCTCAGGGGGCGATGAGCAGTTCTTC	CASSSSGGDEQFF
TRBV19	NA	NA	TRBJ1-5	TGTGCCAGTAGTCCTCGGACAGATAGGAATCAGCCCCAGCATTTT	CASSPRTDRNQPQHF
TRBV6-6	NA	TRBD1	TRBJ1-2	TGTGCCAGCAGTACCAATATAGGGACAGGGTACTATGGCTACACCTTC	CASSTNIGTGYYGYTF
TRBV27	NA	NA	TRBJ1-6	TGTGCCAGCAGTCCGCCGGGCGGAGGATATTCACCCCTCCACTTT	CASSPPGGGYSPLHF
TRBV5-4	NA	NA	TRBJ2-7	TGTGCCAGCAGCTTTTACAGGGCCTACGAGCAGTACTTC	CASSFYRAYEQYF
TRBV6-1	NA	NA	TRBJ1-2	TGTGCCAGCAGACAGCTTGGCTATGGCTACACCTTC	CASRQLGYGYTF
TRBV27	NA	TRBD2	TRBJ2-5	TGTGCCAGCAGTTTCTCATTCGGGGGGGCAGAGGAGCAGTACTTC	CASSFSFGGAEEQYF
TRBV9	few	TRBD1	TRBJ1-2	TGTGCCAGCAGCCCCAGGACAGGGGCCAAATCCTATGGCTACACCTTC	CASSPRTGAKSYGYTF
TRBV28	few	NA	TRBJ1-1	TGTGCCACCGAGTCGGGGGGAGGGGGCACTGAAGCTTTCTTT	CATESGGGGTEAFF
TRBV4-3	NA	NA	TRBJ2-7	TGCGCCAGCAGCCAAGATTGGGGGGTTCGTAGGGAGCAGTACTTC	CASSQDWGVRREQYF
TRBV28	NA	NA	TRBJ2-1	TGTGCCAGCAGTTTTAGAGGGAACTACAATGAGCAGTTCTTC	CASSFRGNYNEQFF
TRBV5-1	few	NA	TRBJ2-2	TGCGCCAGCAGCTTGGAATCAGGAAACACCGGGGAGCTGTTTTTT	CASSLESGNTGELFF
TRBV5-8	NA	TRBD1	TRBJ2-2	TGTGCCAGCAGCTACCGGGACAGTAACACCGGGGAGCTGTTTTTT	CASSYRDSNTGELFF
TRBV27	NA	TRBD2	TRBJ2-2	TGTGCCAGCAGTTTAATCCTAGCGGGAGGGCCAAAGGAGCTGTTTTTT	CASSLILAGGPKELFF
TRBV10-3	once	TRBD2	TRBJ2-7	TGTGCCATCAGTGAGCCGGGGACTAGCGGGAGTCACGAGCAGTACTTC	CAISEPGTSGSHEQYF
TRBV7-3	NA	TRBD2	TRBJ2-2	TGTGCCAGCAGCTTACCGGGACTAGCGGCGAACACCGGGGAGCTGTTTTTT	CASSLPGLAANTGELFF
TRBV5-6	NA	TRBD2	TRBJ2-2	TGTGCCAGCAGCCCTAGCGGGAGGGCCCACACCGGGGAGCTGTTTTTT	CASSPSGRAHTGELFF
TRBV4-1	NA	TRBD2	TRBJ2-1	TGCGCCAGCAGCCAGTACTCTAGCGGAAGCTCCTACAATGAGCAGTTCTTC	CASSQYSSGSSYNEQFF
TRBV6-6	few	NA	TRBJ1-3	TGTGCCGCCATGGGGGCCGGAAACACCATATATTTT	CAAMGAGNTIYF
TRBV5-1	NA	NA	TRBJ1-2	TGCGCCAGCAGCTTGGATTGGGGGGGGCCGAGCGGCTACACCTTC	CASSLDWGGPSGYTF
TRBV27	NA	NA	TRBJ2-7	TGTGCCAGCAGTTTATTTTCCCAGGGCATCGACGAGCAGTACTTC	CASSLFSQGIDEQYF
TRBV9	NA	TRBD1	TRBJ2-7	TGTGCCAGCAGCGGCGGACAGGCTTCCTACGAGCAGTACTTC	CASSGGQASYEQYF
TRBV11-3	NA	NA	TRBJ2-2	TGTGCCAGCAGCCTCGGGGGGCCGAACACCGGGGAGCTGTTTTTT	CASSLGGPNTGELFF
TRBV5-1	NA	TRBD1	TRBJ1-4	TGCGCCAGCAGCAGGACAGGGGGCGTTGAAAAACTGTTTTTT	CASSRTGGVEKLFF
TRBV6-6	NA	TRBD1	TRBJ1-5	TGTGCCAGCAGCCCGACAGGGGATGAGCCCCAGCATTTT	CASSPTGDEPQHF
TRBV19	NA	TRBD1	TRBJ2-3	TGTGCCAAAACAGGGGGCGAAGTTAGCACAGATACGCAGTATTTT	CAKTGGEVSTDTQYF
TRBV14	few	NA	TRBJ1-1	TGTGCCAGCAGCCAGGGCACTTACACTGAAGCTTTCTTT	CASSQGTYTEAFF
TRBV6-1	NA	TRBD2	TRBJ2-4	TGTGCCAGCCGCCCAGCGGGAGTGGTCATTCAGTACTTC	CASRPAGVVIQYF
TRBV21-1	NA	NA	TRBJ2-2	TGTGCCAGCAGCAAAGATCCGACCGGGGAGCTGTTTTTT	CASSKDPTGELFF
TRBV4-2	few	NA	TRBJ2-1	TGTGCCAGCAGCCAAGATAAGGAGGGACTGGAGTTCTTC	CASSQDKEGLEFF
TRBV6-1	few	TRBD1	TRBJ1-2	TGTGCCAGCAGAGGGACAGTCGTCTACACCTTC	CASRGTVVYTF
TRBV30	NA	TRBD1	TRBJ2-2	TGTGCCTGGAGAGGGGGCGTAGCCCCACCGGGCGGGGAGCTGTTTTTT	CAWRGGVAPPGGELFF
TRBV6-6	NA	TRBD1	TRBJ2-7	TGTGCCAGCATACCGGGACAGTCCAACGAGCAGTACTTC	CASIPGQSNEQYF
TRBV7-3	NA	TRBD2	TRBJ2-2	TGTGCCAGCAGCTTAGGAGCGGGAGGGACCGGGGAGCTGTTTTTT	CASSLGAGGTGELFF
TRBV19	NA	TRBD2	TRBJ2-1	TGTGCCAGTAGTCTGAGAGGAGCGGGAGCTCCGAATGAGCAGTTCTTC	CASSLRGAGAPNEQFF